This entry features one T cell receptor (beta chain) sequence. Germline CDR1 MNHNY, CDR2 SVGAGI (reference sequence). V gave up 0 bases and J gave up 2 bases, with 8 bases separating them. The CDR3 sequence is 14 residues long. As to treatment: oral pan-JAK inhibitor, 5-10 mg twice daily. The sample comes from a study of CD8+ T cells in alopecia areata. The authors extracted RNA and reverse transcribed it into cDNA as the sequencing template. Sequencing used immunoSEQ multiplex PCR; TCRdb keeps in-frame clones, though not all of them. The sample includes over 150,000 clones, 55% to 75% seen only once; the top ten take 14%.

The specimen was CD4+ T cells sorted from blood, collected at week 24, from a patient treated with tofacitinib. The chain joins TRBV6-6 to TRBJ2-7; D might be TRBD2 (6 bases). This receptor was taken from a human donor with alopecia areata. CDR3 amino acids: CASSYSSGAYEQYF. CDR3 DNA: TGTGCCAGCAGTTACTCGTCGGGGGCCTACGAGCAGTACTTC.